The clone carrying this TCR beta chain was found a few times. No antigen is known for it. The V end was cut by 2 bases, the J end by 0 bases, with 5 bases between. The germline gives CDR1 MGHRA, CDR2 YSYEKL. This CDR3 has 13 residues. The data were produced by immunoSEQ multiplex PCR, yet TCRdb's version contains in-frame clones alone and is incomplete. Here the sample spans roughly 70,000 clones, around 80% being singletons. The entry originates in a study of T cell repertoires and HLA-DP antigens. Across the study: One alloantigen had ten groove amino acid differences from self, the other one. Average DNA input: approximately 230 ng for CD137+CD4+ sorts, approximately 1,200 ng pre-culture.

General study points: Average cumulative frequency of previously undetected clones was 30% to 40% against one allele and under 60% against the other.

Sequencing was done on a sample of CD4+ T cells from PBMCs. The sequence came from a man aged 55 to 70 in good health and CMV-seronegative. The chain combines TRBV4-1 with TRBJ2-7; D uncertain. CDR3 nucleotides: TGCGCCAGCAGCCAAAATCCCTCCTACGAGCAGTACTTC. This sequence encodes CASSQNPSYEQYF.